This TCR beta chain was captured by sequencing in a study of cytomegalovirus exposure and HLA in healthy donors. Regarding donors, all were healthy bone marrow donors. Worth noting for this clone: Its specificity is unknown.

Whole-study results and caveats: A classifier reportedly called cytomegalovirus status with high sensitivity and specificity. It has been reported that TCR beta sequences accurately predicted the HLA-A and HLA-B alleles of most subjects.

With 60 Vbeta and 13 Jbeta primers, the PCR was carried out. TCRdb keeps only in-frame clones here, not all; method: immunoSEQ multiplex PCR. The sample includes under 150,000 clones, around two thirds of them seen just once. The sequence derives from a human donor in good health. The sample comprised PBMCs.

CDR3 nucleotides: TGTGCCAGCAGCTTAGTTGGCGGGGGCCCCTACGAGCAGTACTTC. As protein: CASSLVGGGPYEQYF. The J gene is TRBJ2-7, the V gene TRBV7-2; tentatively, D is TRBD2 (7 bases). Germline V lookup: CDR1 SGHTA, CDR2 FQGNSA. CDR3 length: 15 residues. Trimming removed 1 base at V and 2 bases at J, with 12 bases between.